The rows below give T cell receptor beta chains drawn from one sample of a study of CD8+ T cells in alopecia areata. The data were produced by immunoSEQ multiplex PCR, yet TCRdb's version contains in-frame clones alone and is incomplete. The table shows about 210,000 clones, with 40% to 45% occurring only once. Sequenced here: CD4+ T cells sorted from blood, sampled around week 37, from a patient treated with tofacitinib. These receptors were taken from a human donor with alopecia areata. CDR3s include the opening cysteine and the closing phenylalanine or tryptophan. Each record gives: V gene, J gene, D gene, CDR3 protein. D genes are given only for firm matches.

>TRBV27|TRBJ1-5|TRBD1
CASTPPIRDRVGQPQHF
>TRBV19|TRBJ1-5|TRBD1
CASSTTGGGQPQHF
>TRBV28|TRBJ1-2|NA
CASSLSPRINYGYTF
>TRBV30|TRBJ2-7|NA
CAWSVGSSGSEQYF
>TRBV27|TRBJ1-5|TRBD1
CASSAQGAGNQPQHF
>TRBV29-1|TRBJ2-7|NA
CSVVPAQGGYEQYF
>TRBV7-2|TRBJ2-7|NA
CASSQNQVLEQYF
>TRBV27|TRBJ2-7|TRBD2
CASSSLGVAGGEQYF
>TRBV29-1|TRBJ2-1|NA
CSVANGLGGAFNEQFF
>TRBV29-1|TRBJ1-2|TRBD1
CSVEEGDRSGYTF
>TRBV29-1|TRBJ2-3|TRBD2
CSVESGGNTQYF
>TRBV30|TRBJ1-3|NA
CAWSVAGSSGNTIYF
>TRBV2|TRBJ2-7|NA
CASSGSTSEQYF
>TRBV15|TRBJ1-5|NA
CATSRARDTRGPQHF
>TRBV5-4|TRBJ2-3|TRBD2
CASRGGTSLSDTQYF
>TRBV6-1|TRBJ2-2|NA
CASSEAIGYTGELFF
>TRBV29-1|TRBJ1-5|TRBD1
CSVSGTGARQPQHF
>TRBV5-4|TRBJ1-2|NA
CASSLVGQHANYGYTF
>TRBV6-5|TRBJ2-1|TRBD2
CASSSSGRFYNEQFF
>TRBV5-1|TRBJ2-1|TRBD1
CASSLGQVHNEQFF
>TRBV19|TRBJ2-5|NA
CASKTSREVETQYF
>TRBV19|TRBJ1-5|NA
CATRGENYSNQPQHF
>TRBV28|TRBJ2-2|TRBD2
CASSFPGLAETNTGELFF
>TRBV5-6|TRBJ2-1|TRBD2
CASSSILAGNYNEQFF
>TRBV4-3|TRBJ1-4|NA
CASSQDREKLFF
>TRBV5-1|TRBJ2-1|NA
CASSSRGQQNNEQFF
>TRBV15|TRBJ2-7|TRBD2
CATSREGGSYEQYF
>TRBV11-2|TRBJ2-3|NA
CASSLNRLTDTQYF
>TRBV13|TRBJ2-7|NA
CASSILGVYEQYF
>TRBV5-6|TRBJ2-7|TRBD1
CASSFRDRRTYEQYF
>TRBV6-5|TRBJ2-5|NA
CASRNRIAVQETQYF
>TRBV29-1|TRBJ2-3|TRBD1
CSVRQGSSTDTQYF
>TRBV6-1|TRBJ1-1|NA
CASSESALGGAFF
>TRBV7-2|TRBJ2-1|NA
CASSEKGSSYNEQFF
>TRBV11-2|TRBJ2-7|NA
CASSQRRDINEQYF
>TRBV29-1|TRBJ2-1|NA
CSVTLASSYNEQFF
>TRBV29-1|TRBJ2-1|TRBD2
CSVPGLELYNEQFF
>TRBV6-5|TRBJ2-1|TRBD1
CASRQTGNTNNEQFF
>TRBV5-1|TRBJ2-1|NA
CASSFLSGYNEQFF